A selection of T cell receptor beta chains follows, all from one sample in a study of T-cell reconstitution after alpha-beta-depleted transplantation in children. TCRdb redid the calling of the PCR reads with MiXCR, one entry per CDR3 protein. Of 300,000 to 400,000 distinct CDR3 sequences listed, roughly 16% were seen once; the top ten hold about 41%. Sequenced material: PBMCs, mostly from graft donor cells, taken 360 days after TCRalphabeta/CD19-depleted stem cell transplant. All receptors derive from a male patient aged 2 to 9 who had a stem cell transplant for acute lymphoblastic leukemia, so the T cells may come from the graft donor. Each CDR3 is given with its conserved first and last residue. A D gene is named only where the DNA matches it firmly. Part of the rows lack a size; the others show once, few, many or a class for expanded clones.

d_gene	v_gene	j_gene	abundance	CDR3aa	CDR3nt
TRBD1	TRBV2	TRBJ2-7	-	CASVGTGNRWRDSYEQYF	TGTGCCAGCGTTGGGACAGGAAATCGGTGGCGAGATTCCTACGAGCAGTACTTC
TRBD2	TRBV20-1	TRBJ2-7	few	CSARGLAGLLLTYEQYF	TGCAGTGCTCGAGGACTAGCGGGCCTCCTGCTAACCTACGAGCAGTACTTC
TRBD2	TRBV12-3/TRBV12-4	TRBJ2-5	-	CASSFSAGTSGYQETQYF	TGTGCCAGCAGTTTTTCCGCCGGGACTAGCGGGTACCAAGAGACCCAGTACTTC
-	TRBV12-3/TRBV12-4	TRBJ1-2	few	CASSFQALYGYTF	TGTGCCAGCAGTTTTCAGGCTCTCTATGGCTACACCTTC
-	TRBV29-1	TRBJ2-2	-	CSVGQNTGELFF	TGCAGCGTTGGACAGAACACCGGGGAGCTGTTTTTT
-	TRBV30	TRBJ1-4	-	CAWSVLNEKLFF	TGTGCCTGGAGTGTCCTTAATGAAAAACTGTTTTTT
-	TRBV20-1	TRBJ2-7	-	CSARPPRQPVYFEQYF	TGCAGTGCTAGGCCCCCCAGACAGCCCGTTTATTTCGAGCAGTACTTC
TRBD2	TRBV27	TRBJ2-1	-	CASSLFPGGPYNEQFF	TGTGCCAGCAGTTTATTTCCGGGAGGGCCCTACAATGAGCAGTTCTTC
-	TRBV14	TRBJ2-1	many	CASNLGVGEQFF	TGTGCCAGCAACTTAGGGGTAGGTGAGCAGTTCTTC
-	TRBV20-1	TRBJ2-1	few	CSAVEGNYNEQFF	TGCAGTGCCGTAGAGGGAAATTACAATGAGCAGTTCTTC
-	TRBV5-1	TRBJ2-1	many	CASRPYSASSYNEQFF	TGCGCCAGCAGACCTTACAGTGCGAGTTCCTACAATGAGCAGTTCTTC
-	TRBV7-2	TRBJ2-4	-	CASSAGPAQNIQYF	TGTGCCAGCAGCGCAGGTCCAGCACAAAACATTCAGTACTTC
TRBD1	TRBV20-1	TRBJ2-1	many	CSATPPTGANNEQFF	TGCAGTGCTACCCCCCCAACAGGGGCTAACAATGAGCAGTTCTTC
-	TRBV7-9	TRBJ2-7	-	CASSLAGLRGGEQYF	TGTGCCAGCAGCTTAGCCGGACTAAGGGGGGGCGAGCAGTACTTC
TRBD2	TRBV6-2/TRBV6-3	TRBJ2-1	-	CASSYTKLAGFNEQFF	TGTGCCAGCAGTTACACGAAACTAGCGGGTTTCAATGAGCAGTTCTTC
-	TRBV20-1	TRBJ1-4	-	CSAREGGNEKLFF	TGCAGTGCTAGAGAGGGGGGAAATGAAAAACTGTTTTTT
TRBD1	TRBV28	TRBJ2-7	many	CASSWTIKTGGWEQYF	TGTGCCAGCAGTTGGACCATAAAAACAGGGGGGTGGGAGCAGTACTTC
-	TRBV12-3/TRBV12-4	TRBJ2-7	few	CASRKGWSYEQYF	TGTGCCAGCAGGAAAGGTTGGTCCTACGAGCAGTACTTC
-	TRBV4-3	TRBJ2-7	many	CASSPGPFLGEQYF	TGCGCCAGCAGCCCAGGACCGTTCCTCGGCGAGCAGTACTTC
TRBD2	TRBV20-1	TRBJ2-1	few	CSARDGGLAGAKEQFF	TGCAGTGCTAGAGATGGGGGACTAGCGGGAGCTAAAGAGCAGTTCTTC
-	TRBV20-1	TRBJ1-1	-	CSARDGLGLSAEAFF	TGCAGTGCTAGGGATGGGCTGGGGTTGAGTGCTGAAGCTTTCTTT
-	TRBV24-1	TRBJ2-1	many	CATSDPGAPNEQFF	TGTGCCACCAGTGATCCGGGCGCCCCCAATGAGCAGTTCTTC
-	TRBV7-9	TRBJ1-3	many	CASSFTNSLSGNTIYF	TGTGCCAGCAGCTTCACTAATAGCCTCTCTGGAAACACCATATATTTT
TRBD1	TRBV4-3	TRBJ2-5	-	CASSQEIPTGAQTQYF	TGCGCCAGCAGCCAAGAAATCCCCACAGGGGCACAGACCCAGTACTTC
TRBD2	TRBV18	TRBJ2-1	-	CASSPGLAGDEQFF	TGTGCCAGCTCACCAGGACTAGCGGGAGATGAGCAGTTCTTC
-	TRBV4-3	TRBJ2-3	many	CASRSSELPTDTQYF	TGCGCCAGCAGGTCGAGCGAGCTCCCCACAGATACGCAGTATTTT
TRBD2	TRBV4-1	TRBJ2-7	-	CASSQDHGLAGLEQYF	TGCGCCAGCAGCCAAGACCATGGACTAGCGGGATTGGAGCAGTACTTC
-	TRBV5-1	TRBJ1-4	-	CASSLGAEGGKLFF	TGCGCCAGCAGCTTAGGGGCCGAAGGGGGAAAACTGTTTTTT
-	TRBV28	TRBJ1-2	-	CASTGPGNGYTF	TGTGCCAGCACGGGGCCGGGTAACGGCTACACCTTC
-	TRBV12-3/TRBV12-4	TRBJ1-5	few	CASSFASYQPQHF	TGTGCCAGCAGTTTCGCATCCTATCAGCCCCAGCATTTT
-	TRBV9	TRBJ2-1	few	CASSVGIVYNEQFF	TGTGCCAGCAGCGTAGGGATCGTTTACAATGAGCAGTTCTTC
TRBD2	TRBV5-5	TRBJ2-1	-	CASSLAGKTSGRYNEQFF	TGTGCCAGCAGCTTGGCCGGAAAGACTAGCGGGAGATACAATGAGCAGTTCTTC
-	TRBV28	TRBJ1-1	-	CASSPTPWTDLRTEAFF	TGTGCCAGCAGCCCAACCCCCTGGACAGACCTGAGGACTGAAGCTTTCTTT
TRBD1	TRBV5-4	TRBJ2-3	few	CASRPTGTGTDTQYF	TGTGCCAGCAGACCCACCGGGACAGGGACAGATACGCAGTATTTT
-	TRBV20-1	TRBJ2-7	few	CSARVPGAHEQYF	TGCAGTGCTAGAGTCCCAGGGGCCCACGAGCAGTACTTC
TRBD1	TRBV29-1	TRBJ2-4	few	CSALDRWSKNIQYF	TGCAGCGCCCTGGACAGGTGGAGCAAAAACATTCAGTACTTC
TRBD2	TRBV24-1	TRBJ2-1	-	CATSDRSGRAGNEQFF	TGTGCCACCAGTGATCGAAGCGGGAGGGCGGGGAATGAGCAGTTCTTC
-	TRBV10-2	TRBJ2-3	many	CASSDPWYTDTQYF	TGCGCCAGCAGTGACCCATGGTACACAGATACGCAGTATTTT
TRBD1	TRBV11-1	TRBJ2-1	-	CASSLEANRGMSSYNEQFF	TGTGCCAGCAGCTTAGAGGCTAACAGGGGGATGAGCTCCTACAATGAGCAGTTCTTC
-	TRBV6-5	TRBJ2-1	-	CASSYSSRVVSNEQFF	TGTGCCAGCAGTTACTCGAGCAGGGTAGTGAGTAATGAGCAGTTCTTC
TRBD1	TRBV3-1	TRBJ1-6	few	CASSQVSGQGADSPLHF	TGTGCCAGCAGCCAAGTGTCGGGACAGGGGGCGGATTCACCCCTCCACTTT
TRBD1	TRBV5-1	TRBJ2-4	many	CASSLVPDRVRGKNIQYF	TGCGCCAGCAGCTTGGTCCCTGACAGGGTGAGGGGCAAAAACATTCAGTACTTC
-	TRBV12-3/TRBV12-4	TRBJ2-4	-	CASSLEFGVMNIQYF	TGTGCCAGCAGTTTAGAGTTCGGGGTAATGAACATTCAGTACTTC
TRBD1	TRBV20-1	TRBJ2-6	few	CSARVQGVAFSGANVLTF	TGCAGTGCTAGAGTGCAGGGGGTCGCCTTCTCTGGGGCCAACGTCCTGACTTTC
-	TRBV6-5	TRBJ2-1	-	CASSYGLSQFF	TGTGCCAGCAGTTATGGTCTATCGCAGTTCTTC
-	TRBV15	TRBJ2-3	-	CATSRVDDLDTQYF	TGTGCCACCAGCAGAGTAGACGATTTAGATACGCAGTATTTT
TRBD2	TRBV20-1	TRBJ2-1	few	CSARGRRLAGVDEQFF	TGCAGTGCTAGAGGACGCCGACTAGCGGGAGTGGATGAGCAGTTCTTC
TRBD1	TRBV6-5	TRBJ2-2	few	CASSYWGTGGTGELFF	TGTGCCAGCAGTTACTGGGGGACAGGGGGTACCGGGGAGCTGTTTTTT
TRBD1	TRBV29-1	TRBJ2-3	few	CSVEGQSTDTQYF	TGCAGCGTTGAGGGACAGAGTACAGATACGCAGTATTTT
-	TRBV5-1	TRBJ2-7	many	CASSLGGSYLGEQYF	TGCGCCAGCAGCTTAGGTGGCTCCTACTTAGGTGAGCAGTACTTC
TRBD1	TRBV7-8	TRBJ2-1	few	CASSLPAGGPYNEQFF	TGTGCCAGCAGCCTCCCAGCAGGGGGCCCCTACAATGAGCAGTTCTTC
-	TRBV10-3	TRBJ2-4	few	CAIIKRPGSSALAKNIQYF	TGTGCCATCATCAAACGCCCTGGATCTAGCGCATTAGCCAAAAACATTCAGTACTTC
-	TRBV4-1	TRBJ1-1	many	CASSQVPPGNTEAFF	TGCGCCAGCAGCCAAGTCCCTCCAGGGAATACTGAAGCTTTCTTT
-	TRBV5-1	TRBJ1-5	many	CASSLGDIGQPQHF	TGCGCCAGCAGCTTGGGCGACATCGGTCAGCCCCAGCATTTT
TRBD1	TRBV29-1	TRBJ2-3	many	CSVAGGGSDTQYF	TGCAGCGTTGCAGGGGGCGGGTCAGATACGCAGTATTTT
-	TRBV7-8	TRBJ1-6	-	CASSFGRRGASYNSPLHF	TGTGCCAGCAGCTTTGGGAGGCGTGGGGCCTCCTATAATTCACCCCTCCACTTT
-	TRBV4-3	TRBJ2-1	many	CASSQALLRDDLRNEQFF	TGCGCCAGCAGCCAAGCTCTCCTTAGGGACGACCTCCGCAATGAGCAGTTCTTC
TRBD2	TRBV29-1	TRBJ2-1	few	CSVEPIRTSGSLTLLNEQFF	TGCAGCGTTGAACCTATAAGAACTAGCGGGAGTTTGACCCTCCTAAATGAGCAGTTCTTC